This T cell receptor beta chain stems from a study of blood T cell repertoires in COVID-19. Sequenced by immunoSEQ multiplex PCR; TCRdb stores in-frame clones only, minus some. The repertoire includes about 62,000 clones, around nine tenths of them detected once, and around 1.3% sits in the top ten. CDR1 is SGHAT and CDR2 is FQDESV in the germline V gene (reference sequence). V was shortened by 6 bases and J by 5 bases, with 17 bases between the two germline ends. The CDR3 spans 16 residues. This clone was observed a single time. The receptor was isolated from a woman aged 55-69 years with acute or convalescent COVID-19. The V call is TRBV11-1, the J call TRBJ1-6; D not certain. The sequencing sample was made of peripheral blood. The DNA for the CDR3 is TGTGCCAGCAGAAACCTCGGCGGGCGGAATAATTCACCCCTCCACTTT. This codes for CASRNLGGRNNSPLHF. The variable domain in full, completed from reference TRBV11-1 and TRBJ1-6, reads EAEVAQSPRYKITEKSQAVAFWCDPISGHATLYWYRQILGQGPELLVQFQDESVVDDSQLPKDRFSAERLKGVDSTLKIQPAELGDSAMYLCASRNLGGRNNSPLHFGNGTRLTVT.